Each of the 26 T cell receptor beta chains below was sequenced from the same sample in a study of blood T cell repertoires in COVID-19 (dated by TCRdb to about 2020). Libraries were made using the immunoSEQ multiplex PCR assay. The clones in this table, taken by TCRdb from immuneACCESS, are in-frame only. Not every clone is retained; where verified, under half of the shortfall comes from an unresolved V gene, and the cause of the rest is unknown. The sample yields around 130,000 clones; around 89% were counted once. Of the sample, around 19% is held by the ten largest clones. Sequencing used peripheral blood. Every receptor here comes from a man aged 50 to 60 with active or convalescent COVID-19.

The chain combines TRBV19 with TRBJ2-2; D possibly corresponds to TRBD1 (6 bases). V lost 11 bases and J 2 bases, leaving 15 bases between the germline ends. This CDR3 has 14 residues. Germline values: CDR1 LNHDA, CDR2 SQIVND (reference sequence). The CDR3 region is CAVAGTFNTGELFF. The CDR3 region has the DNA TGTGCCGTCGCCGGGACATTCAACACCGGGGAGCTGTTTTTT.

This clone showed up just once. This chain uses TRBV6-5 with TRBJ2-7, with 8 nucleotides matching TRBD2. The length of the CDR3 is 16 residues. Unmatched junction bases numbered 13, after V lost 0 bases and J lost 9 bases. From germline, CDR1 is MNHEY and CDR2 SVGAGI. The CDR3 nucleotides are TGTGCCAGCAGTTACTCAGCAGGGCGGGGGGCTACGTCGCAGTACTTC. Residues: CASSYSAGRGATSQYF.

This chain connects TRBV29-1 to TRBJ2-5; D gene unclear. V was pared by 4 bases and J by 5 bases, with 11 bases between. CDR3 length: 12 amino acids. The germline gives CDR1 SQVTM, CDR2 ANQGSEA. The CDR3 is CSVVERAETQYF. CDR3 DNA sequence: TGCAGCGTTGTCGAGCGCGCGGAGACCCAGTACTTC.

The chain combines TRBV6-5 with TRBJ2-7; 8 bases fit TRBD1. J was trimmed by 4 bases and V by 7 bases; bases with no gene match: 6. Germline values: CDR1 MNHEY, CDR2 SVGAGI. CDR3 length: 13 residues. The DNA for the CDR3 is TGTGCCAGCAAAGGACAGGGTAAATACGAGCAGTACTTC. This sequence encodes CASKGQGKYEQYF.

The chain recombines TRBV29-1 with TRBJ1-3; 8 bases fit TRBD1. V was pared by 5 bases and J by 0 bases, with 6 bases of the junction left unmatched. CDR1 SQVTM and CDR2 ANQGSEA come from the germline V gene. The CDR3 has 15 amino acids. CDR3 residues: CSVRGTGNSGNTIYF. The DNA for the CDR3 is TGCAGCGTTCGCGGGACAGGCAACTCTGGAAACACCATATATTTT.

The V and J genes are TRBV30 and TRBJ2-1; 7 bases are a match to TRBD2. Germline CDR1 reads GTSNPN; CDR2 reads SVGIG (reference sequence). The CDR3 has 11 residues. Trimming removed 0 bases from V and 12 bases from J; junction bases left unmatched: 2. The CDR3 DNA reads TGTGCCTGGAGTGTCGGGGGGAGGCAGTTCTTC. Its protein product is CAWSVGGRQFF.

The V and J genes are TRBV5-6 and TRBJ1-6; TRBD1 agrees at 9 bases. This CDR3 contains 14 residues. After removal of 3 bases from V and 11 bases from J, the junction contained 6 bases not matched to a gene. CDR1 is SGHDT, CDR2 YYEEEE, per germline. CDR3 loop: CASSSGQGVAPLHF. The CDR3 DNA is TGTGCCAGCAGCTCGGGACAGGGTGTGGCACCCCTCCACTTT.

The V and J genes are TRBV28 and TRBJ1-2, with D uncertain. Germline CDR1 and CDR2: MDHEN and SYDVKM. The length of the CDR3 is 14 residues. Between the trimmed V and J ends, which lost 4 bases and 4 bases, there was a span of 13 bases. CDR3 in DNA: TGTGCCAGCAGTTCCTATGGGGAGAGCTATGGCTACACCTTC. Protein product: CASSSYGESYGYTF.

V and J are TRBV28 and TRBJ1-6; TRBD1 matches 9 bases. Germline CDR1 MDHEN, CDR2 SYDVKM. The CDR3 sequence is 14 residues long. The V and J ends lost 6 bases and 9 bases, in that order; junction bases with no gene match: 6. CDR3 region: CASSPGTGRSPLHF. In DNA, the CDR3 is TGTGCCAGCAGCCCCGGGACAGGGCGTTCACCCCTCCACTTT.

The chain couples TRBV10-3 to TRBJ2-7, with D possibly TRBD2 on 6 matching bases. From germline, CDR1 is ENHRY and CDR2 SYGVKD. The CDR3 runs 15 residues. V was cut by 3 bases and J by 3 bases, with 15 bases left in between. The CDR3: CAISETTRGHYEQYF. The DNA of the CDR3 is TGTGCCATCAGTGAAACGACTAGAGGACACTACGAGCAGTACTTC.

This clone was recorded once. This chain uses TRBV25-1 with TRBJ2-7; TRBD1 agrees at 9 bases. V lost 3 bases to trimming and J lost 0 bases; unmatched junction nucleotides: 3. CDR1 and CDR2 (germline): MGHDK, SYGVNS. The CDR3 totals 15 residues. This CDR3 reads CASSDRDRDSYEQYF. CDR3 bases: TGTGCCAGCAGTGACCGGGACAGGGACTCCTACGAGCAGTACTTC.

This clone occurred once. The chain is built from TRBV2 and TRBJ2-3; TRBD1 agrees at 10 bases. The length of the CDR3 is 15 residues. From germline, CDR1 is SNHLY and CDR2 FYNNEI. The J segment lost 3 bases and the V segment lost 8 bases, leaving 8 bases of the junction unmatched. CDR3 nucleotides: TGTGCCAGCGGGAGTGACAGGGGGCGAACAGATACGCAGTATTTT. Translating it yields CASGSDRGRTDTQYF. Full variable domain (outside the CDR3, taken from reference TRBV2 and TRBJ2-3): EPEVTQTPSHQVTQMGQEVILRCVPISNHLYFYWYRQILGQKVEFLVSFYNNEISEKSEIFDDQFSVERPDGSNFTLKIRSTKLEDSAMYFCASGSDRGRTDTQYFGPGTRLTVL.

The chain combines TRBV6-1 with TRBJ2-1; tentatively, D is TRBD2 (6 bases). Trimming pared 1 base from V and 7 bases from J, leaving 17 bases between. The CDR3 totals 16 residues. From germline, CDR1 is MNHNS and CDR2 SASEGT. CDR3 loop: CASSEVRRENGNEQFF. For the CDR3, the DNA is TGTGCCAGCAGTGAAGTCAGACGGGAGAACGGGAATGAGCAGTTCTTC.

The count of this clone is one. CDR3 sequence reads: CASSIRGSGANVLTF. In DNA, the CDR3 is TGTGCCAGTAGTATTAGGGGTTCTGGGGCCAACGTCCTGACTTTC. The chain combines TRBV19 with TRBJ2-6; a possible D gene is TRBD1 (5 bases). Germline loops: CDR1 LNHDA, CDR2 SQIVND (reference sequence). Trimming took 3 bases from V and 1 from J, leaving 7 bases between them. This CDR3 has 15 amino acids.

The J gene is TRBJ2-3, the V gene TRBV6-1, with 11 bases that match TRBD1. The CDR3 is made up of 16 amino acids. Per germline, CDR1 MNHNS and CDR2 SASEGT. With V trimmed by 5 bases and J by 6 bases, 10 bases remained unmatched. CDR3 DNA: TGTGCCAGCAGTAAAGGGAGGGGACAGGGGGAGGATACGCAGTATTTT. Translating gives CASSKGRGQGEDTQYF.

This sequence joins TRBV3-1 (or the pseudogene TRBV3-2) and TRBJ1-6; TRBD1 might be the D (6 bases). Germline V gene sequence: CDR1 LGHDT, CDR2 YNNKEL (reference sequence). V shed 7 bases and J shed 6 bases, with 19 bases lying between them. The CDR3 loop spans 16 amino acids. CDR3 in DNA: TGTGCCAGCAACAACAGGGCCAGGGTCGGTAATTCACCCCTCCACTTT. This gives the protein CASNNRARVGNSPLHF.

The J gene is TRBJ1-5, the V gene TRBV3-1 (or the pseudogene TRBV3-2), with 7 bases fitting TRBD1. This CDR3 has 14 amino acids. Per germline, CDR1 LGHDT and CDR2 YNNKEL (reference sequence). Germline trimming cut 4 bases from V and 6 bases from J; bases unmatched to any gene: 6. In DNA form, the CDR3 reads TGTGCCAGCAGCCTTCAGGGGGTGAGTCAGCCCCAGCATTTT. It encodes CASSLQGVSQPQHF.

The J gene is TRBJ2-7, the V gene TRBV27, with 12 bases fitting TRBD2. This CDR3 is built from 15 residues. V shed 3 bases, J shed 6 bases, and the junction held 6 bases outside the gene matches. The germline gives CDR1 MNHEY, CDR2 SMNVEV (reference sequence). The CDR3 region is CASSFRLAGDLEQYF. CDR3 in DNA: TGTGCCAGCAGTTTCAGACTAGCGGGAGACCTCGAGCAGTACTTC.

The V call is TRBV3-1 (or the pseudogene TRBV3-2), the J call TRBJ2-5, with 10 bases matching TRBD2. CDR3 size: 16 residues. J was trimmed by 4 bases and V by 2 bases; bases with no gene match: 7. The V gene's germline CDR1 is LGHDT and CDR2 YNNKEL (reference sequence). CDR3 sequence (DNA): TGTGCCAGCAGCCAATCAGCTAGCGGGAGTGTAGAGACCCAGTACTTC. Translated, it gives CASSQSASGSVETQYF.

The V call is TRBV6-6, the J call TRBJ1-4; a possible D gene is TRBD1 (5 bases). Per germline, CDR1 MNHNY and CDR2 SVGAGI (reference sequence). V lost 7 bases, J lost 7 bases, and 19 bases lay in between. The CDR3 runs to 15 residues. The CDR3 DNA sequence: TGTGCCAGCACCAAAGGTGGGGGGGTAGGTGAAAAACTGTTTTTT. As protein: CASTKGGGVGEKLFF.

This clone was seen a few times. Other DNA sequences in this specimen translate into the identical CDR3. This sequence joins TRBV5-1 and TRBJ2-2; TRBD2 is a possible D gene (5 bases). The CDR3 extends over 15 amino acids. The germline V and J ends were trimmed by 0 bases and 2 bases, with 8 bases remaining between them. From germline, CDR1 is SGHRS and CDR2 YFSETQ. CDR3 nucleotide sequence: TGCGCCAGCAGCTTGGTTGGAGGAAACACCGGGGAGCTGTTTTTT. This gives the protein CASSLVGGNTGELFF.

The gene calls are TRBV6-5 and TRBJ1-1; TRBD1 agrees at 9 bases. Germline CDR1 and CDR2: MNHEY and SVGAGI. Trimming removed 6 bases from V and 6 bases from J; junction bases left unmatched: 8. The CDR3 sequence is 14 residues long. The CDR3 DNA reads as TGTGCCAGCAGGGATTGGGACAGGGCGTCTGAAGCTTTCTTT. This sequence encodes CASRDWDRASEAFF.

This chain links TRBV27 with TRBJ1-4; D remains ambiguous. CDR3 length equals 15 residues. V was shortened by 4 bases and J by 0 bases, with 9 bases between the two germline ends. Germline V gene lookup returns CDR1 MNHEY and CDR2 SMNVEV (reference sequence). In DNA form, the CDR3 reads TGTGCCAGCAGTTACCGGGTCGCAACTAATGAAAAACTGTTTTTT. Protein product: CASSYRVATNEKLFF.

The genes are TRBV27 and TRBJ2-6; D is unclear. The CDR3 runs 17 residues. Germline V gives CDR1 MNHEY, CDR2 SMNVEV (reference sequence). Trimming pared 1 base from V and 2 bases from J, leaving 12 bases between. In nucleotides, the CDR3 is TGTGCCAGCAGTTTATTGACACCCACCCCTGGGGCCAACGTCCTGACTTTC. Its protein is CASSLLTPTPGANVLTF.

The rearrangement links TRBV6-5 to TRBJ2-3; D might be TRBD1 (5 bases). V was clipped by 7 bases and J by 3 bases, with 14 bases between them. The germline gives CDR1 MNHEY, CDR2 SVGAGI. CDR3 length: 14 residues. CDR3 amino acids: CASTGTGDTDTQYF. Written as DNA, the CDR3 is TGTGCCAGCACCGGTACAGGAGATACAGATACGCAGTATTTT.

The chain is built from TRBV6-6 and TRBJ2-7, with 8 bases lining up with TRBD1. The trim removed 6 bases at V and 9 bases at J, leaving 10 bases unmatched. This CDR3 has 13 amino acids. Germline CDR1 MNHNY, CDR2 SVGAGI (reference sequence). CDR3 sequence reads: CASSPQGAQGQYF. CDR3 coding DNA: TGTGCCAGCAGCCCGCAGGGGGCGCAAGGGCAGTACTTC.